This entry lists 8 T cell receptor beta chains sequenced from one sample in a study of siplizumab effects on memory and regulatory T cells. The repertoire was sequenced with immunoSEQ multiplex PCR; TCRdb's copy has only in-frame clones and lacks some. The sample carries 40,000 to 45,000 clones, 89% recorded once. The sample comprised naive CD4+ T cells sorted from blood. Receptors originate from a human donor in good health.

The rearrangement joins TRBV5-4 to TRBJ1-2; D ambiguous. Trimming removed 3 bases at V and 7 bases at J, with 7 bases between. Germline V gene lookup returns CDR1 SGHNT and CDR2 YYREEE (reference sequence). CDR3 length: 11 residues. CDR3 nucleotides: TGTGCCAGCAGCTCCTGGGTTGGCTACACCTTC. Translation gives CASSSWVGYTF. The complete variable domain, with remaining parts taken from reference TRBV5-4 and TRBJ1-2, reads ETGVTQSPTHLIKTRGQQVTLRCSSQSGHNTVSWYQQALGQGPQFIFQYYREEENGRGNFPPRFSGLQFPNYSSELNVNALELDDSALYLCASSSWVGYTFGSGTRLTVV.

The chain is built from TRBV5-1 and TRBJ1-3; TRBD1 might be the D (5 bases). V lost 0 bases and J lost 1, with 8 bases in between. This CDR3 is built from 15 residues. Looked up from germline, CDR1 is SGHRS and CDR2 is YFSETQ. CDR3 DNA: TGCGCCAGCAGCTTGGTGGGGGATTCTGGAAACACCATATATTTT. Residues: CASSLVGDSGNTIYF.

CDR3 in amino acids: CASSIRPAGAGQETQYF. CDR3 DNA sequence: TGTGCCAGTAGTATCCGCCCAGCGGGGGCCGGGCAAGAGACCCAGTACTTC. This chain uses TRBV19 with TRBJ2-5; 8 bases match TRBD2. The CDR3 loop spans 17 amino acids. Germline lookup yields CDR1 LNHDA and CDR2 SQIVND (reference sequence). The V and J ends lost 3 bases and 2 bases, in that order; junction bases with no gene match: 11.

V and J are TRBV29-1 and TRBJ2-1; 7 bases are a match to TRBD2. This CDR3 is 15 amino acids long. CDR1 is SQVTM, CDR2 ANQGSEA, per germline. V dropped 4 bases and J dropped 7; count of bases not matched to a gene: 13. The CDR3 DNA sequence: TGCAGCGTTGGAGGTGGGAGGGGCCCGGGGAATGAGCAGTTCTTC. It specifies CSVGGGRGPGNEQFF.

The chain links TRBV7-9 to TRBJ2-5; the D call may be TRBD1 or TRBD2 (6 bases each). Germline values: CDR1 SEHNR, CDR2 FQNEAQ (reference sequence). V was clipped by 2 bases and J by 6 bases, with 13 bases between them. This CDR3 is 14 amino acids long. The CDR3 coding sequence is TGTGCCAGCAGCTTATGGGGGGCCTCAAAGACCCAGTACTTC. Translation gives CASSLWGASKTQYF.

This clone was observed a handful of times. This chain's CDR3 is CASTQTGNSYGYTF. The CDR3 DNA is TGTGCCAGTACCCAGACAGGGAATTCCTATGGCTACACCTTC. The rearrangement links TRBV19 to TRBJ1-2, with TRBD1 matching over 7 bases. Per germline, CDR1 LNHDA and CDR2 SQIVND (reference sequence). V was pared by 7 bases and J by 4 bases, with 9 bases of the junction left unmatched. This CDR3 is built from 14 residues. Supplemented by reference TRBV19 and TRBJ1-2, the full variable domain reads DGGITQSPKYLFRKEGQNVTLSCEQNLNHDAMYWYRQDPGQGLRLIYYSQIVNDFQKGDIAEGYSVSREKKESFPLTVTSAQKNPTAFYLCASTQTGNSYGYTFGSGTRLTVV.

The rearrangement uses TRBV29-1 and TRBJ1-2; the D is unclear. Germline CDR1 is SQVTM and CDR2 is ANQGSEA. This CDR3 contains 13 residues. Trimming cost V 7 bases and J 0 bases, with 12 bases left between them. CDR3 coding DNA: TGCAGCGCCGCTGACGTATCTAACTATGGCTACACCTTC. Amino acid sequence: CSAADVSNYGYTF.

The chain has TRBV4-1 and TRBJ2-1, with 14 nucleotides matching TRBD2. The junction had 13 bases not matched to a gene; V was cut back by 6 bases and J by 6 bases. The CDR3 is 18 residues long. Germline V gene lookup returns CDR1 MGHRA and CDR2 YSYEKL. CDR3 protein: CASSRGTSGGATGNEQFF. CDR3 DNA sequence: TGCGCCAGCAGTCGTGGGACTAGCGGGGGTGCCACGGGCAATGAGCAGTTCTTC.